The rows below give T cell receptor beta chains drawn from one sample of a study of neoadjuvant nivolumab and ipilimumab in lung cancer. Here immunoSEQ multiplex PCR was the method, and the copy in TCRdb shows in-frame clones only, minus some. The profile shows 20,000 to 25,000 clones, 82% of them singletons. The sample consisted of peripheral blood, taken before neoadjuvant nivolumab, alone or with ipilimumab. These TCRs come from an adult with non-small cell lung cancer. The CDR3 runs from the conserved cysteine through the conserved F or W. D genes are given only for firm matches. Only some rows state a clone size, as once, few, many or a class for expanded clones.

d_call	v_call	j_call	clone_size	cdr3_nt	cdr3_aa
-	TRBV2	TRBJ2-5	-	TGTGCCAGCAGTGCTGATTCGGCACACCAAGAGACCCAGTACTTC	CASSADSAHQETQYF
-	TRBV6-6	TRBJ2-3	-	TGTGCCAGCAGTTACTCGGGTGTCGTCGATACGCAGTATTTT	CASSYSGVVDTQYF
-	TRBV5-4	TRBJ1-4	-	TGTGCCAGCAGCTTTCTGGGGGCGAGGGAAAAACTGTTTTTT	CASSFLGAREKLFF
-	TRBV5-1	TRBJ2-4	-	TGCGCCAGCAGCTTGGGTTTGGGGACTCCGCTAGCCAAAAACATTCAGTACTTC	CASSLGLGTPLAKNIQYF
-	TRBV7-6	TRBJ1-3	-	TGTGCCAGCAGCTTGGCCGGAGGGCCCTCTGGAAACACCATATATTTT	CASSLAGGPSGNTIYF
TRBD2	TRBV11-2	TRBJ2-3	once	TGTGCCAGCAGCCCACGGACTAGCGGGAGGGGAAATACGCAGTATTTT	CASSPRTSGRGNTQYF
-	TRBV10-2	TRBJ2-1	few	TGCGCCAGCAGGGGGGGGACAGGTCATGCCGAGCAGTTCTTC	CASRGGTGHAEQFF
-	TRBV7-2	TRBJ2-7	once	TGTGCCAGCAGCCGCCTCAACGCCTACGAGCAGTACTTC	CASSRLNAYEQYF
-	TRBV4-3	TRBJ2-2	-	TGCGCCAGCGCCCGAGTCCTAGCTGCCGGGGAGCTGTTTTTT	CASARVLAAGELFF
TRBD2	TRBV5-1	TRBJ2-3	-	TGCGCCAGCAGCGGTGGACTAGCGGGTTCCGCGTATACGCAGTATTTT	CASSGGLAGSAYTQYF
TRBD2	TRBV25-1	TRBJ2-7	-	TGTGCCAGCAGTGCCCGCCAAGCGGGGTGGGATTACGAGCAGTACTTC	CASSARQAGWDYEQYF
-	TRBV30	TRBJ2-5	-	TGTGCCTGGAGTAAAGTTAAAGAGACCCAGTACTTC	CAWSKVKETQYF
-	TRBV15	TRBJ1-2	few	TGTGCCACCAGCAGCCAGGGTCCGCAATATGGCTACACCTTC	CATSSQGPQYGYTF
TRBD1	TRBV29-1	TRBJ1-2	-	TGCAGCGCTGTACAGGGGGCCTATGGCTACACCTTC	CSAVQGAYGYTF
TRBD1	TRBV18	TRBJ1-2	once	TGTGCCAGCTCACCGGGCGAGAGGACAGGGAATGGCTACACCTTC	CASSPGERTGNGYTF
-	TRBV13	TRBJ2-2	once	TGTGCCAGCGATAGAATATTAGGACCGGCCGGGGAGCTGTTTTTT	CASDRILGPAGELFF
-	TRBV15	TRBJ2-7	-	TGTGCCACCAGCAGAGGCCAGGGCAAGCCATACGAGCAGTACTTC	CATSRGQGKPYEQYF
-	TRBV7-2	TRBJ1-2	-	TGTGCCAGCAGCTTAGTAGGCTGGGGCTATGGCTACACCTTC	CASSLVGWGYGYTF
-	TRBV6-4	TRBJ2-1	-	TGTGCCAGCAGTGACTCGGGACACTCCTACAATGAGCAGTTCTTC	CASSDSGHSYNEQFF
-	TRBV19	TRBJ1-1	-	TGTGCCAGTAGTATCCTACAGAACACTGAAGCTTTCTTT	CASSILQNTEAFF
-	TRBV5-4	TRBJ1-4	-	TGTGCCAGCAGCCCGGGGGGAACTAATGAAAAACTGTTTTTT	CASSPGGTNEKLFF
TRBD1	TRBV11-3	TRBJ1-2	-	TGTGCCAGCAGCGCCGACAGGGGCGTCGATGGCTACACCTTC	CASSADRGVDGYTF
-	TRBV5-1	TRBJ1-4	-	TGCGCCAGCAGCCAGAGGGGTCCCGGATTAGAACTGTTTTTT	CASSQRGPGLELFF
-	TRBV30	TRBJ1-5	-	TGTGCCTGGAGTACCCAACAGGTAAATCAGCCCCAGCATTTT	CAWSTQQVNQPQHF
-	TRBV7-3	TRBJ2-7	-	TGTGCCAGCAGCCTAGGTGCGGGGTTCCCTTACGAGCAGTACTTC	CASSLGAGFPYEQYF
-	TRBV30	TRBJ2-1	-	TGTGCCTGGAGTGTAGGTAGCGTAGTTGAGCAGTTCTTC	CAWSVGSVVEQFF
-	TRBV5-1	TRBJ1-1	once	TGCGCCAGCAGCCCGCTGATGGGTGGAACCACTGAAGCTTTCTTT	CASSPLMGGTTEAFF
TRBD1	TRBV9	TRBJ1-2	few	TGTGCCAGCAGCCCCGGACAGGGGTTGTTTGGCTACACCTTC	CASSPGQGLFGYTF
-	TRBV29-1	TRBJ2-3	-	TGCAGCGTTGAAGGGAGTTTTGGTAGCACAGATACGCAGTATTTT	CSVEGSFGSTDTQYF
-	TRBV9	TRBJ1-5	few	TGTGCCAGCTCTTTTCGGACGGACTTGGAGAATAGCAATCAGCCCCAGCATTTT	CASSFRTDLENSNQPQHF